The sequence of this TCR beta chain was determined in a study of beta chain features in type 1 diabetes. Study information: In age, gender and cell yields, patients were similar to healthy donors.

To note about this clone: What it recognizes is unknown.

A single heparinised blood sample, averaging about 120 mL, was obtained per donor. Germline CDR1 SGHTA, CDR2 FQGTGA. V was shortened by 6 bases and J by 5 bases, with 11 bases between the two germline ends. The CDR3 runs to 14 residues. TCRB transcripts that were expressed got sequenced, as all of the isolated RNA had been reverse transcribed. Profiled with immunoSEQ multiplex PCR; TCRdb holds only in-frame clones, not every one. This table has about 150,000 clones, roughly 8% appearing once. Study-wide results and caveats: There was a possibility that cDNA sequencing over-represented cells with high TCR expression. All four CD4+ subsets from Type 1 diabetes patients carried moderately but significantly shorter TCRB CDR3s.

The sequence derives from a man between 18 and 35 years old in good health. Sequenced input: central memory CD4+ T cells from blood. The chain links TRBV7-3 to TRBJ1-6; TRBD1 might be the D (6 bases). DNA of the CDR3: TGTGCCAGCAGTTCCGGACAGCATAATTCACCCCTCCACTTT. Its protein is CASSSGQHNSPLHF. The variable domain in full, with the rest retrieved from reference TRBV7-3 and TRBJ1-6, is GAGVSQTPSNKVTEKGKYVELRCDPISGHTALYWYRQSLGQGPEFLIYFQGTGAADDSGLPNDRFFAVRPEGSVSTLKIQRTERGDSAVYLCASSSGQHNSPLHFGNGTRLTVT.